The rows below give T cell receptor beta chains drawn from one sample of a study of cytomegalovirus exposure and HLA in healthy donors. The repertoire was sequenced with immunoSEQ multiplex PCR; TCRdb's copy has only in-frame clones and lacks some. Here the sample table reports 150,000 to 200,000 clones. Material: PBMCs. Receptors originate from a woman younger than 30 in good health and CMV-seropositive. Each CDR3 is given with its conserved first and last residue. D genes are given only for firm matches.

v_gene,j_gene,d_gene,CDR3aa,CDR3nt
TRBV7-3,TRBJ2-1,TRBD2,CASSLKASGGPGHNEQFF,TGTGCCAGCAGCTTAAAGGCTAGCGGGGGGCCAGGGCACAATGAGCAGTTCTTC
TRBV7-2,TRBJ1-2,TRBD1,CASSLARQGADGYTF,TGTGCCAGCAGCTTAGCGAGGCAGGGGGCCGATGGCTACACCTTC
TRBV6-4,TRBJ2-3,NA,CASSDSSGGTDTQYF,TGTGCCAGCAGTGACTCGTCGGGGGGCACAGATACGCAGTATTTT
TRBV28,TRBJ1-1,NA,CEARGDTEAFF,TGTGAGGCACGGGGGGACACTGAAGCTTTCTTT
TRBV30,TRBJ1-4,NA,CAWSDHLGAPGEKLFF,TGTGCCTGGAGTGATCACTTGGGGGCGCCAGGCGAAAAACTGTTTTTT
TRBV11-3,TRBJ2-1,NA,CASSSGQIHSSYNEQFF,TGTGCCAGCAGCTCCGGACAGATACACAGCTCCTACAATGAGCAGTTCTTC
TRBV30,TRBJ2-7,NA,CAWALGGDSYEQYF,TGTGCCTGGGCCCTCGGCGGGGACTCCTACGAGCAGTACTTC
TRBV5-4,TRBJ2-3,TRBD2,CASSLLLLAGGGTDTQYF,TGTGCCAGCAGCTTGCTCCTACTAGCGGGAGGTGGCACAGATACGCAGTATTTT
TRBV5-5,TRBJ2-5,TRBD2,CASSVSGGDQETQYF,TGTGCCAGCAGCGTTAGCGGGGGCGATCAAGAGACCCAGTACTTC
TRBV4-1,TRBJ1-1,TRBD1,CASSQSGQGNTEAFF,TGCGCCAGCAGCCAATCGGGACAGGGGAACACTGAAGCTTTCTTT
TRBV27,TRBJ2-7,TRBD2,CASSFPGLAGGLHF,TGTGCCAGCAGTTTCCCGGGACTAGCGGGAGGTCTCCACTTC